A single sample gave rise to the 23 T cell receptor beta chains below, sequenced in a study of cytomegalovirus exposure and HLA in healthy donors. PCR was performed using 60 Vbeta and 13 Jbeta primers. Data came from immunoSEQ multiplex PCR; TCRdb stores just in-frame clones and leaves some out. The table lists about 140,000 clones, roughly 77% of them singletons. The sequencing input was PBMCs. The receptor set was obtained from a man younger than 35 in good health and CMV-seropositive.

The chain uses TRBV27 and TRBJ1-5, with 7 bases lining up with TRBD1. Germline CDR1 MNHEY, CDR2 SMNVEV (reference sequence). CDR3 length equals 13 residues. The J segment lost 6 bases and the V segment lost 10 bases, leaving 9 bases of the junction unmatched. This chain's CDR3 is CATTGVGGQPQHF. For the CDR3, the DNA is TGTGCCACCACAGGGGTGGGGGGTCAGCCCCAGCATTTT.

The table lists this clone with a few counts. V and J are TRBV20-1 and TRBJ2-7; D may be TRBD1 (6 bases). Germline lookup yields CDR1 DFQATT and CDR2 SNEGSKA (reference sequence). V dropped 8 bases and J dropped 6 bases, with 14 bases sitting between them. The CDR3 spans 11 residues. DNA for the CDR3: TGCAGTCAGGGGAAGTTGGGCGAGCAGTACTTC. Its translation is CSQGKLGEQYF.

The rearrangement links TRBV6-5 to TRBJ2-1; possible D gene TRBD2, 5 bases. Trimming took 4 bases from V and 6 from J, leaving 13 bases between them. The CDR3 is 14 amino acids. Looked up from germline, CDR1 is MNHEY and CDR2 is SVGAGI. CDR3 in DNA: TGTGCCAGCAGTTCCGGGATTCGCATCAATGAGCAGTTCTTC. It encodes CASSSGIRINEQFF.

The V gene is TRBV7-2, the J gene TRBJ2-7; a possible D gene is TRBD1 (5 bases). Germline V gene data show CDR1 as SGHTA and CDR2 as FQGNSA. The CDR3 consists of 15 residues. Trimming pared 5 bases from V and 5 bases from J, leaving 19 bases between. CDR3 nucleotides: TGTGCCAGCAGCCCAACGTTTCGCAGGGCCAACGAGCAGTACTTC. Translating it yields CASSPTFRRANEQYF.

The rearrangement uses TRBV9 and TRBJ2-2, with 9 bases matching TRBD1. This CDR3 contains 15 residues. With 6 bases clipped from V and 6 bases from J, the junction kept 9 bases outside the gene matches. Germline V gene data show CDR1 as SGDLS and CDR2 as YYNGEE. CDR3 amino acids: CASTPGTGISGELFF. In DNA, the CDR3 is TGTGCCAGCACACCCGGGACAGGGATCTCCGGGGAGCTGTTTTTT. Filled out from reference TRBV9 and TRBJ2-2, the complete variable domain reads DSGVTQTPKHLITATGQRVTLRCSPRSGDLSVYWYQQSLDQGLQFLIQYYNGEERAKGNILERFSAQQFPDLHSELNLSSLELGDSALYFCASTPGTGISGELFFGEGSRLTVL.

The J gene is TRBJ1-5, the V gene TRBV28, with D tentatively TRBD1 (5 bases). Looked up from germline, CDR1 is MDHEN and CDR2 is SYDVKM. The length of the CDR3 is 13 residues. V was pared by 5 bases and J by 5 bases, with 10 bases between. The CDR3 loop reads CASSAGIYQPQHF. The CDR3 DNA follows: TGTGCCAGCAGTGCAGGGATCTATCAGCCCCAGCATTTT.

This chain connects TRBV5-1 to TRBJ1-1, with 9 bases aligning to TRBD1. The V and J ends lost 5 bases and 3 bases, in that order; junction bases with no gene match: 14. Per germline, CDR1 SGHRS and CDR2 YFSETQ. The CDR3 spans 17 residues. Written as DNA, the CDR3 is TGCGCCAGCAGATGGGGCGGACAGGGGATGATAGACACTGAAGCTTTCTTT. Amino acids: CASRWGGQGMIDTEAFF.

This clone has a single count. The sample holds other DNA sequences that translate to the same CDR3. The V and J genes are TRBV29-1 and TRBJ1-1; D is perhaps TRBD1 (5 bases). Germline V lookup: CDR1 SQVTM, CDR2 ANQGSEA. V was clipped by 5 bases and J by 1 base, with 8 bases between them. The CDR3 loop spans 12 amino acids. The CDR3 DNA reads TGCAGCGTTAGAACAGGGAACACTGAAGCTTTCTTT. This encodes CSVRTGNTEAFF. The whole variable domain, filled in from reference TRBV29-1 and TRBJ1-1, reads SAVISQKPSRDICQRGTSLTIQCQVDSQVTMMFWYRQQPGQSLTLIATANQGSEATYESGFVIDKFPISRPNLTFSTLTVSNMSPEDSSIYLCSVRTGNTEAFFGQGTRLTVV.

The chain uses TRBV6-1 and TRBJ2-1, with D uncertain. V shed 1 base and J shed 8 bases, with 12 bases lying between them. Germline loops: CDR1 MNHNS, CDR2 SASEGT. The CDR3 length is 14 residues. The CDR3 loop is CASSEGRYVDEQFF. In DNA form, the CDR3 reads TGTGCCAGCAGTGAAGGGCGGTACGTGGATGAGCAGTTCTTC.

The chain is built from TRBV11-3 and TRBJ2-1, with 12 bases aligning to TRBD2. With 4 bases clipped from V and 8 bases from J, the junction kept 3 bases outside the gene matches. Germline CDR1 SGHNT, CDR2 YENEEA. CDR3 length equals 14 residues. The CDR3 DNA is TGTGCCAGCAGCTCTAGCGGGAGGGGATATGAGCAGTTCTTC. As protein: CASSSSGRGYEQFF.

This chain joins TRBV10-3 and TRBJ2-3; TRBD2 agrees at 8 bases. Germline V CDR1 and CDR2: ENHRY, SYGVKD. V gave up 4 bases and J gave up 6 bases; unmatched junction bases: 15. The CDR3 has 17 residues. CDR3 in amino acids: CAISGFLGAGDVDTQYF. The CDR3 bases are TGTGCCATCAGTGGTTTTCTTGGAGCGGGAGATGTGGATACGCAGTATTTT.

The V and J genes are TRBV28 and TRBJ2-2; 7 bases align to TRBD1. The CDR3 totals 16 residues. The ends lost 4 bases at V and 5 bases at J; junction bases unmatched: 10. The germline gives CDR1 MDHEN, CDR2 SYDVKM. CDR3 DNA: TGTGCCAGCAGTTCCCCCGGAACAGGGGAAACCGGGGAGCTGTTTTTT. Protein: CASSSPGTGETGELFF.

CDR3 sequence (DNA): TGTGCCAGCAGCCCAAGCGGTCGGACCAGCTCCTACGAGCAGTACTTC. The encoded protein is CASSPSGRTSSYEQYF. The chain recombines TRBV9 with TRBJ2-7, with a possible D match to TRBD2 (5 bases). V dropped 4 bases and J dropped 0 bases, with 17 bases sitting between them. The germline V gene has CDR1 SGDLS and CDR2 YYNGEE. The length of the CDR3 is 16 residues. The whole variable domain, remainder taken from reference TRBV9 and TRBJ2-7, is DSGVTQTPKHLITATGQRVTLRCSPRSGDLSVYWYQQSLDQGLQFLIQYYNGEERAKGNILERFSAQQFPDLHSELNLSSLELGDSALYFCASSPSGRTSSYEQYFGPGTRLTVT.

The chain combines TRBV7-2 with TRBJ1-3; a weak D match, TRBD1 (6 bases). The CDR3 sequence is 14 residues long. The germline CDR1 and CDR2 sequences are SGHTA and FQGNSA. The V gene lost 6 bases and the J gene lost 4 bases, with 13 bases spanning the gap. Written as DNA, the CDR3 is TGTGCCAGCAGTAGCACAGGGCAGGGAAACACCATATATTTT. It specifies CASSSTGQGNTIYF.

J is TRBJ2-7 and V is TRBV7-8; D unresolved. Per the germline V gene, CDR1 is SGHVS and CDR2 is FQNEAQ. The V end lost 5 bases, the J end lost 7 bases, and 9 bases lay between the germline ends. The CDR3 spans 11 residues. In DNA form, the CDR3 reads TGTGCCAGCAGCAGAAGCCGAGAGCAGTACTTC. Translating it yields CASSRSREQYF. The full variable domain, with the rest looked up from reference TRBV7-8 and TRBJ2-7, is GAGVSQSPRYKVAKRGQDVALRCDPISGHVSLFWYQQALGQGPEFLTYFQNEAQLDKSGLPSDRFFAERPEGSVSTLKIQRTQQEDSAVYLCASSRSREQYFGPGTRLTVT.

A few counts support this clone. The chain carries TRBV6-5 and TRBJ2-1; 13 nucleotides line up with TRBD2. The germline gives CDR1 MNHEY, CDR2 SVGAGI. With V trimmed by 4 bases and J by 6 bases, 6 bases remained unmatched. CDR3 length equals 16 residues. The CDR3 bases are TGTGCCAGCAGTTCCCCGACTAGCGGGAGGATCAATGAGCAGTTCTTC. Encoded protein: CASSSPTSGRINEQFF.

This clone was observed a handful of times. This rearrangement joins TRBV6-6 to TRBJ2-7, with 8 bases that match TRBD1. Per germline, CDR1 MNHNY and CDR2 SVGAGI (reference sequence). The trim removed 2 bases at V and 4 bases at J, leaving 4 bases unmatched. The CDR3 contains 14 residues. The CDR3 coding sequence is TGTGCCAGCAGTTACGCACAGGGGGAATACGAGCAGTACTTC. The encoded protein is CASSYAQGEYEQYF.

CDR3 nucleotides: TGTGCCAGCAGCCCGAGGGGCGGGAGCGAAGAGACCCAGTACTTC. As protein: CASSPRGGSEETQYF. This chain connects TRBV28 to TRBJ2-5; TRBD2 matches 7 bases. The germline CDR1 and CDR2 sequences are MDHEN and SYDVKM. Trimming at V came to 6 bases and at J to 3 bases, leaving 10 bases not matched to a gene. The CDR3 totals 15 residues. Variable domain in full (rest from reference TRBV28 and TRBJ2-5): DVKVTQSSRYLVKRTGEKVFLECVQDMDHENMFWYRQDPGLGLRLIYFSYDVKMKEKGDIPEGYSVSREKKERFSLILESASTNQTSMYLCASSPRGGSEETQYFGPGTRLLVL.

V is TRBV18 and J is TRBJ1-5, with D possibly being TRBD1 (5 bases). The V end was cut by 0 bases, the J end by 3 bases, with 9 bases between. Germline-derived CDR1 and CDR2 are KGHSH and LQKENI. There are 15 residues in the CDR3. CDR3 in DNA: TGTGCCAGCTCACCACCGGGCAGGGTCAATCAGCCCCAGCATTTT. Translating it yields CASSPPGRVNQPQHF.

This rearrangement joins TRBV9 to TRBJ2-7, with D possibly matching TRBD2 (6 bases). Trimming left V 4 bases short and J 7 bases short, with 21 bases between. CDR3 length: 15 amino acids. The V gene's germline CDR1 is SGDLS and CDR2 YYNGEE. Written as DNA, the CDR3 is TGTGCCAGCAGCAACGACGGGACTGGTGGTGGGGAGCAGTACTTC. This codes for CASSNDGTGGGEQYF.

With respect to this clone: This clone may be a read error of a much larger clone one base away. V usage is TRBV27 and J usage is TRBJ2-2, with D possibly being TRBD1 (5 bases). Germline values: CDR1 MNHEY, CDR2 SMNVEV (reference sequence). This CDR3 is built from 13 residues. V was trimmed by 6 bases and J by 3 bases, leaving 8 bases between them. CDR3 region: CASSLRDTGELFF. DNA for the CDR3: TGTGCCAGCAGCCTCAGGGACACCGGGGAGCTGTTTTTT.

The rearrangement links TRBV2 to TRBJ1-2; no definite D call. V shed 6 bases and J shed 6 bases, with 17 bases lying between them. The CDR3 runs to 14 residues. CDR1 is SNHLY, CDR2 FYNNEI, per germline. Written as DNA, the CDR3 is TGTGCCAGCAGAGTTAAAATAAACTACGATGGCTACACCTTC. As protein: CASRVKINYDGYTF. Supplemented by reference TRBV2 and TRBJ1-2, the full variable domain reads EPEVTQTPSHQVTQMGQEVILRCVPISNHLYFYWYRQILGQKVEFLVSFYNNEISEKSEIFDDQFSVERPDGSNFTLKIRSTKLEDSAMYFCASRVKINYDGYTFGSGTRLTVV.

This clone was detected only a few times. The chain employs TRBV6-1 and TRBJ2-3; 7 nucleotides align to TRBD1. The CDR3 is made up of 13 amino acids. V was pared by 8 bases and J by 2 bases, with 4 bases of the junction left unmatched. Germline CDR1 is MNHNS and CDR2 is SASEGT. In DNA, the CDR3 is TGTGCCAGCCGGGACAGATACACAGATACGCAGTATTTT. Protein: CASRDRYTDTQYF.